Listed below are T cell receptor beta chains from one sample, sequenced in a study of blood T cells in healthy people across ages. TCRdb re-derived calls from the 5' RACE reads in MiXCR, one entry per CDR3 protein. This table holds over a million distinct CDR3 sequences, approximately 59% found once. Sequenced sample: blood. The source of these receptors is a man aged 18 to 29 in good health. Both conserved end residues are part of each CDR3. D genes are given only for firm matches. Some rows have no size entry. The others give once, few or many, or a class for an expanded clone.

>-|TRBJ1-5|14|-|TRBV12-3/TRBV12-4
CASSLVGRQQPQHF
TGTGCCAGCAGTTTGGTAGGGAGGCAACAGCCCCAGCATTTT
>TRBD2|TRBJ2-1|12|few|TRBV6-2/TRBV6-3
CASSPGLGEQFF
TGTGCCAGCAGTCCCGGACTAGGTGAGCAGTTCTTC
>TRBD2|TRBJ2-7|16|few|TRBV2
CASSDGKGTSVYEQYF
TGTGCCAGCAGTGATGGGAAGGGGACTAGCGTGTACGAGCAGTACTTC
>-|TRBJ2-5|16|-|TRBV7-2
CASSLERVGGRETQYF
TGTGCCAGCAGCTTAGAAAGAGTGGGGGGCCGAGAGACCCAGTACTTC
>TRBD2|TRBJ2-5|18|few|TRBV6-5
CASSYWASGGWSGETQYF
TGTGCCAGCAGTTACTGGGCTAGCGGGGGTTGGTCCGGGGAGACCCAGTACTTC
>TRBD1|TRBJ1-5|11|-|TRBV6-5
CASSYGTEQHF
TGTGCCAGCAGTTACGGGACAGAACAGCATTTT
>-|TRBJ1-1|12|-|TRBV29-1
CSAITVVTEAFF
TGCAGCGCTATTACGGTGGTAACTGAAGCTTTCTTT
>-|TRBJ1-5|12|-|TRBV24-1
CATSGDYQPQHF
TGTGCCACCAGTGGGGATTATCAGCCCCAGCATTTT
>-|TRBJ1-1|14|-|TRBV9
CASSVSGTRTEAFF
TGTGCCAGCAGCGTCTCAGGGACGAGGACTGAAGCTTTCTTT
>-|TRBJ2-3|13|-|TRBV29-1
CSVVGPEGDTQYF
TGCAGCGTAGTGGGGCCCGAAGGAGATACGCAGTATTTT
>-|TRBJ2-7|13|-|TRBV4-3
CASSQESRDEQYF
TGCGCCAGCAGCCAAGAATCCCGCGACGAGCAGTACTTC
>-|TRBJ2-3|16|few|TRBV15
CATSRGFSGGGNTQYF
TGTGCCACCAGCAGAGGCTTCAGCGGTGGAGGGAATACGCAGTATTTT
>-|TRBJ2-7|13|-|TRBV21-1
CASTGGQSYEQYF
TGTGCCAGCACCGGGGGGCAATCCTACGAGCAGTACTTC
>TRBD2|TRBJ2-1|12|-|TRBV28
CASRGTTDEQFF
TGTGCCAGCAGGGGGACTACGGATGAGCAGTTCTTC
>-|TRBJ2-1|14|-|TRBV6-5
CASSFKSSYNEQFF
TGTGCCAGCAGTTTCAAGAGCTCCTACAATGAGCAGTTCTTC
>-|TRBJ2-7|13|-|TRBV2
CASDLRRDYEQYF
TGTGCCAGCGACTTGCGGAGGGACTACGAGCAGTACTTC
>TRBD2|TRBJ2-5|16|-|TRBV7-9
CASSLVLREGQETQYF
TGTGCCAGCAGCTTAGTCTTGCGGGAGGGCCAAGAGACCCAGTACTTC
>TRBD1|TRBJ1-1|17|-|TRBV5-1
CASSLGTGRVLNTEAFF
TGCGCCAGCAGCTTGGGGACAGGAAGGGTTTTGAACACTGAAGCTTTCTTT
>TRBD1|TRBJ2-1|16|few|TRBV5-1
CASANQGASSYNEQFF
TGCGCCAGCGCTAACCAGGGGGCCAGCTCCTACAATGAGCAGTTCTTC
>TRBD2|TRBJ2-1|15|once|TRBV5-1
CASSLRASGFDEQFF
TGCGCCAGCAGCCTCCGGGCTAGCGGGTTCGATGAGCAGTTCTTC